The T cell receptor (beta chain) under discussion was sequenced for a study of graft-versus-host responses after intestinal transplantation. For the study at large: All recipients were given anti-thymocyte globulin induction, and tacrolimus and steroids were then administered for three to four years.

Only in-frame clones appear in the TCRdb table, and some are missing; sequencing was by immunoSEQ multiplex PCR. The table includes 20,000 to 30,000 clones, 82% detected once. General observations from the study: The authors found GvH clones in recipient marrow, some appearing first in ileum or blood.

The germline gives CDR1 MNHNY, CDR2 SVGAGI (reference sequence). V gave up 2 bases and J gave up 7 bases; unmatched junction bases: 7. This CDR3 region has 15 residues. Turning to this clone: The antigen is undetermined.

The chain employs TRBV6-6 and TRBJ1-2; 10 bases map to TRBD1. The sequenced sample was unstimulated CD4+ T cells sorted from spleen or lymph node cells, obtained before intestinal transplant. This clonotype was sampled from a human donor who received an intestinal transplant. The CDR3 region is CASSYIGQGDGGYTF. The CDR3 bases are TGTGCCAGCAGTTACATAGGACAGGGGGACGGTGGCTACACCTTC.